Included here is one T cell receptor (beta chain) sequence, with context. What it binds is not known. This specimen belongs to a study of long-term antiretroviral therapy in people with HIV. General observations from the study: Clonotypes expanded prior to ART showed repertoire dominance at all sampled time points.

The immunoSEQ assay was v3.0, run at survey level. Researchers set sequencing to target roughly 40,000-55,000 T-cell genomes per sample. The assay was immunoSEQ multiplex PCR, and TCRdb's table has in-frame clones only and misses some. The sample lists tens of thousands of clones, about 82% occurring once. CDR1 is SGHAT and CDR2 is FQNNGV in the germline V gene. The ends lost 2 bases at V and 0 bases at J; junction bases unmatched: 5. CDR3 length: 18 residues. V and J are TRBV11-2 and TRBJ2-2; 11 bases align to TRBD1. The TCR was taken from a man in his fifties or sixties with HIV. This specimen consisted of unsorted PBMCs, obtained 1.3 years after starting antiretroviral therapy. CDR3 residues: CASSLWGQGGANTGELFF. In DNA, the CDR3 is TGTGCCAGCAGCTTATGGGGACAGGGGGGGGCGAACACCGGGGAGCTGTTTTTT.